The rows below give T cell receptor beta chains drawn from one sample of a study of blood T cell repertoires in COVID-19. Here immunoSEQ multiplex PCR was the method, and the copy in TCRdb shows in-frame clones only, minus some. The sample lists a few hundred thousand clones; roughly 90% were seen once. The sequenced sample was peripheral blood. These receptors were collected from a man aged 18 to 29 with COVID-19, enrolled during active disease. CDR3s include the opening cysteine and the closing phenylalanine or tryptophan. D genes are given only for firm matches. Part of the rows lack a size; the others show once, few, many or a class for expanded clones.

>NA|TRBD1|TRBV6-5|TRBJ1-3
TGTGCCAGCAGTTTCGCAGACAGGGTGACTGGAAACACCATATATTTT
CASSFADRVTGNTIYF
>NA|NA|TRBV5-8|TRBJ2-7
TGTGCCAGCAGCCTTGCCTACGAGCAGTACTTC
CASSLAYEQYF
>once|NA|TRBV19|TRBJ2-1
TGTGCCAGTAGTATAAGCCTAACCTCCTACAATGAGCAGTTCTTC
CASSISLTSYNEQFF
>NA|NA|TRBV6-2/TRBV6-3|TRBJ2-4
TGTGCCAGCAGCCAGACTTCAAGCGTCGAGTACTTC
CASSQTSSVEYF
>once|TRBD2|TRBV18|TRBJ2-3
TGTGCCAGCTCACCCCGGGGGGGGACAGATACGCAGTATTTT
CASSPRGGTDTQYF
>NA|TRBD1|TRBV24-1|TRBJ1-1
TGTGCCACCAGTGATTTAGGGACAGATGAAGCTTTCTTT
CATSDLGTDEAFF
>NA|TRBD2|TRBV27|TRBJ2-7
TGTGCCAGCAGTGGCCGACTAGCGAACACTTACGAGCAGTACTTC
CASSGRLANTYEQYF
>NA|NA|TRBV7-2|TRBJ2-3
TGTGCCAGCAGCTGGGGCCGCGCAGATACGCAGTATTTT
CASSWGRADTQYF
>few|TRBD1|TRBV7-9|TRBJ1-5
TGTGCCAGCAGCCGCACAGGGGATAATCAGCCCCAGCATTTT
CASSRTGDNQPQHF
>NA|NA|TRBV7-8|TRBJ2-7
TGTGCCAGCAGCTTAGCGGGGCTGGGCTACGAGCAGTACTTC
CASSLAGLGYEQYF
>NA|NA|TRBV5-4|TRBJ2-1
TGTGCCAGCAGCCTGCCCGACACTGAGCAGTTCTTC
CASSLPDTEQFF
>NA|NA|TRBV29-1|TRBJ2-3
TGCAGCGTTGAGGGCGGAGGGCGGACAGATACGCAGTATTTT
CSVEGGGRTDTQYF
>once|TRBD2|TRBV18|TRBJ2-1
TGTGCCAGCTCACCAGCGACTAGCGGGGGGATATACAATGAGCAGTTCTTC
CASSPATSGGIYNEQFF
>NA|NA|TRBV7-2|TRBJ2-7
TGTGCCAGCAGCCAAGACAGGTCCTACGAGCAGTACTTC
CASSQDRSYEQYF
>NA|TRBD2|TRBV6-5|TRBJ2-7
TGTGCCAGCAGTTATTTTCACGGGGGGTCTTACGAGCAGTACTTC
CASSYFHGGSYEQYF
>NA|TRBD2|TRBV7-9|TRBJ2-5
TGTGCCAGCAGCCAGCCTAGCGGAGAAGAGACCCAGTACTTC
CASSQPSGEETQYF